A selection of T cell receptor beta chains follows, all from one sample in a study of STAT5B mutations in CD4+ large granular lymphocyte leukemia. Sequencing was performed with immunoSEQ multiplex PCR; in TCRdb, only in-frame clones are kept and a portion is missing. The sample holds about 30,000 clones, 76% seen once. The sequencing sample was made of CD4+ T cells from blood buffy coats. The receptors were sampled from a human donor in good health. Each CDR3 is given with its conserved first and last residue. The order of the fields is D gene, clone size, V gene, J gene, CDR3 DNA, CDR3 protein. D genes are given only for firm matches. Only part of the rows carry a size: once, few, many, or a class if the clone is expanded.

>NA|NA|TRBV2|TRBJ1-2
TGTGCCAGCACTGGGGGCCGTTCTAACTATGGCTACACCTTC
CASTGGRSNYGYTF
>NA|NA|TRBV28|TRBJ1-2
TGTGCCAGCACCGACCTTCAGGGAGGCTACACCTTC
CASTDLQGGYTF
>NA|NA|TRBV5-4|TRBJ1-2
TGTGCCAGCAGCTTTTGGACTAGGCCTCTCTATGGCTACACCTTC
CASSFWTRPLYGYTF
>NA|NA|TRBV9|TRBJ2-1
TGTGCCAGCAGCGTAAAGGGAGGTCGAGGGACCTACAATGAGCAGTTCTTC
CASSVKGGRGTYNEQFF
>NA|NA|TRBV13|TRBJ1-2
TGTGCCAGCAGCTTGAAGGACTATGGCTACACCTTC
CASSLKDYGYTF
>TRBD1|NA|TRBV7-2|TRBJ1-5
TGTGCCAGCAGCGACCAGGGGGGTGGCCAGCCCCAGCATTTT
CASSDQGGGQPQHF
>NA|NA|TRBV4-2|TRBJ2-3
TGTGCCAGCAGCTACACGGGGCCCGCAGATACGCAGTATTTT
CASSYTGPADTQYF
>NA|NA|TRBV6-1|TRBJ1-5
TGTGCCAGCAGTGGAGAACAGGGTGTACGGCAGCCCCAGCATTTT
CASSGEQGVRQPQHF
>NA|NA|TRBV7-2|TRBJ2-3
TGTGCCAGCAGCTTAGGGGGCGCGAAACGGACAGATACGCAGTATTTT
CASSLGGAKRTDTQYF
>TRBD2|NA|TRBV25-1|TRBJ2-3
TGTGCCAGCAGTGACGTCGGGGGGTCAGATACGCAGTATTTT
CASSDVGGSDTQYF
>TRBD1|NA|TRBV10-3|TRBJ2-2
TGTGCCATCAGTGGGACAGGGTCGGACACCGGGGAGCTGTTTTTT
CAISGTGSDTGELFF
>NA|NA|TRBV29-1|TRBJ2-7
TGCAGCGTGTCAGGGATATCGGGTTACGAGCAGTACTTC
CSVSGISGYEQYF
>TRBD1|NA|TRBV2|TRBJ2-7
TGTGCCAGCAGTGAGAGGGGGCGGTCGTACTTC
CASSERGRSYF
>NA|NA|TRBV9|TRBJ1-6
TGTGCCAGCAGCGTAGAAGAATATGGGAGCTCCTATAATTCACCCCTCCACTTT
CASSVEEYGSSYNSPLHF
>NA|NA|TRBV7-7|TRBJ1-3
TGTGCTAGCAGCTCGTTTGTCGCCGGGACGCCTAACTCTGGAAACACCATATATTTT
CASSSFVAGTPNSGNTIYF
>NA|few|TRBV7-9|TRBJ2-3
TGTGCCAGTACCCCCTGGAGGTCTAGCACAGATACGCAGTATTTT
CASTPWRSSTDTQYF
>NA|NA|TRBV6-5|TRBJ2-7
TGTGCCAGCAGCCAGCTGGGCGGCGAGCAGTACTTC
CASSQLGGEQYF
>NA|NA|TRBV6-1|TRBJ2-7
TGTGCCAGCAGTGATAGTGCTCTAGTATACGAGCAGTACTTC
CASSDSALVYEQYF
>TRBD1|NA|TRBV7-2|TRBJ2-3
TGTGCCAGCAGAGGGGCGGGACAGGTCACAGATACGCAGTATTTT
CASRGAGQVTDTQYF
>NA|NA|TRBV7-2|TRBJ1-1
TGTGCCAGCAGCTTCACGGGACCAATGAACACTGAAGCTTTCTTT
CASSFTGPMNTEAFF
>NA|NA|TRBV5-1|TRBJ2-5
TGCGCCAGCAGCTACTCCCCGTCCGAGATCCAGTACTTC
CASSYSPSEIQYF
>TRBD2|NA|TRBV4-2|TRBJ2-7
TGTGCCAGCAGCCAAGTTGGACTAGCGGGGGACCAGGGAATGTACTTC
CASSQVGLAGDQGMYF
>NA|NA|TRBV2|TRBJ1-5
TGTGCCAGCAGCGGGGGGGAGGCACCGAATCAGCCCCAGCATTTT
CASSGGEAPNQPQHF
>TRBD1|few|TRBV6-4|TRBJ2-7
TGTGCCAGCAGTAGACCGGGACAGTTATACGAGCAGTACTTC
CASSRPGQLYEQYF
>TRBD2|NA|TRBV5-6|TRBJ2-1
TGTGCCAGCAGCTTGGTGACCAGCGGGACTGGGAATGAGCAGTTCTTC
CASSLVTSGTGNEQFF
>NA|once|TRBV2|TRBJ1-5
TGTGCCAGCAGTCTCCAGACAGTCGGAGGCAATCAGCCCCAGCATTTT
CASSLQTVGGNQPQHF
>TRBD1|NA|TRBV7-2|TRBJ1-1
TGTGCCAGCAGCGCCGCCGGGACAGTGAACACTGAAGCTTTCTTT
CASSAAGTVNTEAFF
>TRBD1|NA|TRBV11-3|TRBJ1-1
TGTGCCAGCAGCCCGGGACAGGGGGAGACTGAAGCTTTCTTT
CASSPGQGETEAFF
>NA|NA|TRBV7-2|TRBJ2-3
TGTGCCAGCAGCCGTAGGACAGATACGCAGTATTTT
CASSRRTDTQYF
>NA|medium-sized|TRBV29-1|TRBJ1-5
TGCAGCGTCTCCGACAGGTATGACAATCAGCCCCAGCATTTT
CSVSDRYDNQPQHF
>TRBD1|NA|TRBV19|TRBJ2-7
TGTGCCAGTATCCTCGACAGGGGCGTAGCGTACGAGCAGTACTTC
CASILDRGVAYEQYF
>NA|NA|TRBV4-2|TRBJ2-3
TGTGCCAGCAGCCAAGATGGCCAGGGAAACACAGATACGCAGTATTTT
CASSQDGQGNTDTQYF
>TRBD2|NA|TRBV2|TRBJ2-5
TGTGCCAGCAGCGATAGCGGGAGTTGGGAGACCCAGTACTTC
CASSDSGSWETQYF
>TRBD2|NA|TRBV19|TRBJ2-1
TGTGCCAGTAGTAATCTAGCGGGGCTCTACAATGAGCAGTTCTTC
CASSNLAGLYNEQFF
>NA|once|TRBV14|TRBJ2-7
TGTGCCAGCAGCCCGGCGTTAGGGAGCTCCTACGAGCAGTACTTC
CASSPALGSSYEQYF
>NA|once|TRBV5-1|TRBJ2-2
TGCGCCAGCAGCTGGGACGTTAACACCGGGGAGCTGTTTTTT
CASSWDVNTGELFF
>TRBD1|few|TRBV14|TRBJ1-6
TGTGCCAGCAGTCGACTGGGACAGGGCCTACCCAATTCACCCCTCCACTTT
CASSRLGQGLPNSPLHF
>TRBD2|NA|TRBV5-1|TRBJ2-3
TGCGCCAGCAGCTTGGACAGGACCTCTAGCGGGGGTAGCACAGATACGCAGTATTTT
CASSLDRTSSGGSTDTQYF
>NA|few|TRBV7-2|TRBJ2-7
TGTGCCAGCAGCTTAGGGAGGGACTACGAGCAGTACTTC
CASSLGRDYEQYF
>TRBD1|NA|TRBV11-2|TRBJ1-1
TGTGCCAGCAGCATGACAGGGGGCGTCGGCACTGAAGCTTTCTTT
CASSMTGGVGTEAFF
>TRBD2|NA|TRBV6-6|TRBJ2-7
TGTGCCAGCGCTTCTAGCGGTCCCTACGAGCAGTACTTC
CASASSGPYEQYF
>NA|NA|TRBV6-1|TRBJ1-1
TGTGCCAGCAGTGAAGTCATCATGAACACTGAAGCTTTCTTT
CASSEVIMNTEAFF
>NA|NA|TRBV14|TRBJ1-1
TGTGCCAGCAGCCAGGGCAGCCTAAACACTGAAGCTTTCTTT
CASSQGSLNTEAFF
>NA|NA|TRBV9|TRBJ1-1
TGTGCCAGCAGCGTAATCCTGGGAGGACTGAACACTGAAGCTTTCTTT
CASSVILGGLNTEAFF
>NA|NA|TRBV10-1|TRBJ2-2
TGCGCCAGCAGTGCACGGGAGACCGGGGAGCTGTTTTTT
CASSARETGELFF
>NA|NA|TRBV10-3|TRBJ2-2
TGTGCCATCAGTGACCCGGGACAGCGGGTAACCGGGGAGCTGTTTTTT
CAISDPGQRVTGELFF
>NA|NA|TRBV6-5|TRBJ1-1
TGTGCCAGCAGTCCCGCCCGGGGGAAAGGGACTTTCTTT
CASSPARGKGTFF
>NA|NA|TRBV28|TRBJ2-7
TGTGCCAGCAGTGCCCCCCCGGCGGGCATTGGCGAGCAGTACTTC
CASSAPPAGIGEQYF
>TRBD1|once|TRBV5-1|TRBJ2-3
TGCGCCAGCAGCTTGGATGGGACAGGGGCAACAGATACGCAGTATTTT
CASSLDGTGATDTQYF
>NA|few|TRBV5-1|TRBJ1-4
TGCGCCAGCAGCCCCCTGAGCGTTCTCGAAAAACTGTTTTTT
CASSPLSVLEKLFF
>TRBD1|NA|TRBV27|TRBJ1-1
TGTGCCAGGTCCCGGGACAGGGGTCCTAACACTGAAGCTTTCTTT
CARSRDRGPNTEAFF
>TRBD2|NA|TRBV9|TRBJ2-1
TGTGCCAGCAGCGTAGAGGGACTAGCGGGAGGGCCCTCCTACAATGAGCAGTTCTTC
CASSVEGLAGGPSYNEQFF
>NA|NA|TRBV7-9|TRBJ2-1
TGTGCCAGCAGCCCGACCGTATCGAGCTCCTACAATGAGCAGTTCTTC
CASSPTVSSSYNEQFF
>NA|NA|TRBV7-8|TRBJ2-5
TGTGCCAGCAGCTTATTCAGGGGAGAGACCCAGTACTTC
CASSLFRGETQYF
>TRBD1|NA|TRBV18|TRBJ2-1
TGTGCCAGCTCACCATGGCAGGGGGTTAAAAATGAGCAGTTCTTC
CASSPWQGVKNEQFF
>NA|few|TRBV5-1|TRBJ1-2
TGCGCCAGCAGCTTGGCCGCAGGGAGCGGCTACACCTTC
CASSLAAGSGYTF
>NA|NA|TRBV5-4|TRBJ2-1
TGTGCCAGCAGCTTGGAGGGACTGTACAATGAGCAGTTCTTC
CASSLEGLYNEQFF
>NA|few|TRBV29-1|TRBJ1-2
TGCAGCGTTGAGGCGTATAGGGTACCTAACCTCTTC
CSVEAYRVPNLF
>NA|NA|TRBV29-1|TRBJ2-7
TGCAGCGTTGAAGGACCTTTCGGGCAGTACTTC
CSVEGPFGQYF